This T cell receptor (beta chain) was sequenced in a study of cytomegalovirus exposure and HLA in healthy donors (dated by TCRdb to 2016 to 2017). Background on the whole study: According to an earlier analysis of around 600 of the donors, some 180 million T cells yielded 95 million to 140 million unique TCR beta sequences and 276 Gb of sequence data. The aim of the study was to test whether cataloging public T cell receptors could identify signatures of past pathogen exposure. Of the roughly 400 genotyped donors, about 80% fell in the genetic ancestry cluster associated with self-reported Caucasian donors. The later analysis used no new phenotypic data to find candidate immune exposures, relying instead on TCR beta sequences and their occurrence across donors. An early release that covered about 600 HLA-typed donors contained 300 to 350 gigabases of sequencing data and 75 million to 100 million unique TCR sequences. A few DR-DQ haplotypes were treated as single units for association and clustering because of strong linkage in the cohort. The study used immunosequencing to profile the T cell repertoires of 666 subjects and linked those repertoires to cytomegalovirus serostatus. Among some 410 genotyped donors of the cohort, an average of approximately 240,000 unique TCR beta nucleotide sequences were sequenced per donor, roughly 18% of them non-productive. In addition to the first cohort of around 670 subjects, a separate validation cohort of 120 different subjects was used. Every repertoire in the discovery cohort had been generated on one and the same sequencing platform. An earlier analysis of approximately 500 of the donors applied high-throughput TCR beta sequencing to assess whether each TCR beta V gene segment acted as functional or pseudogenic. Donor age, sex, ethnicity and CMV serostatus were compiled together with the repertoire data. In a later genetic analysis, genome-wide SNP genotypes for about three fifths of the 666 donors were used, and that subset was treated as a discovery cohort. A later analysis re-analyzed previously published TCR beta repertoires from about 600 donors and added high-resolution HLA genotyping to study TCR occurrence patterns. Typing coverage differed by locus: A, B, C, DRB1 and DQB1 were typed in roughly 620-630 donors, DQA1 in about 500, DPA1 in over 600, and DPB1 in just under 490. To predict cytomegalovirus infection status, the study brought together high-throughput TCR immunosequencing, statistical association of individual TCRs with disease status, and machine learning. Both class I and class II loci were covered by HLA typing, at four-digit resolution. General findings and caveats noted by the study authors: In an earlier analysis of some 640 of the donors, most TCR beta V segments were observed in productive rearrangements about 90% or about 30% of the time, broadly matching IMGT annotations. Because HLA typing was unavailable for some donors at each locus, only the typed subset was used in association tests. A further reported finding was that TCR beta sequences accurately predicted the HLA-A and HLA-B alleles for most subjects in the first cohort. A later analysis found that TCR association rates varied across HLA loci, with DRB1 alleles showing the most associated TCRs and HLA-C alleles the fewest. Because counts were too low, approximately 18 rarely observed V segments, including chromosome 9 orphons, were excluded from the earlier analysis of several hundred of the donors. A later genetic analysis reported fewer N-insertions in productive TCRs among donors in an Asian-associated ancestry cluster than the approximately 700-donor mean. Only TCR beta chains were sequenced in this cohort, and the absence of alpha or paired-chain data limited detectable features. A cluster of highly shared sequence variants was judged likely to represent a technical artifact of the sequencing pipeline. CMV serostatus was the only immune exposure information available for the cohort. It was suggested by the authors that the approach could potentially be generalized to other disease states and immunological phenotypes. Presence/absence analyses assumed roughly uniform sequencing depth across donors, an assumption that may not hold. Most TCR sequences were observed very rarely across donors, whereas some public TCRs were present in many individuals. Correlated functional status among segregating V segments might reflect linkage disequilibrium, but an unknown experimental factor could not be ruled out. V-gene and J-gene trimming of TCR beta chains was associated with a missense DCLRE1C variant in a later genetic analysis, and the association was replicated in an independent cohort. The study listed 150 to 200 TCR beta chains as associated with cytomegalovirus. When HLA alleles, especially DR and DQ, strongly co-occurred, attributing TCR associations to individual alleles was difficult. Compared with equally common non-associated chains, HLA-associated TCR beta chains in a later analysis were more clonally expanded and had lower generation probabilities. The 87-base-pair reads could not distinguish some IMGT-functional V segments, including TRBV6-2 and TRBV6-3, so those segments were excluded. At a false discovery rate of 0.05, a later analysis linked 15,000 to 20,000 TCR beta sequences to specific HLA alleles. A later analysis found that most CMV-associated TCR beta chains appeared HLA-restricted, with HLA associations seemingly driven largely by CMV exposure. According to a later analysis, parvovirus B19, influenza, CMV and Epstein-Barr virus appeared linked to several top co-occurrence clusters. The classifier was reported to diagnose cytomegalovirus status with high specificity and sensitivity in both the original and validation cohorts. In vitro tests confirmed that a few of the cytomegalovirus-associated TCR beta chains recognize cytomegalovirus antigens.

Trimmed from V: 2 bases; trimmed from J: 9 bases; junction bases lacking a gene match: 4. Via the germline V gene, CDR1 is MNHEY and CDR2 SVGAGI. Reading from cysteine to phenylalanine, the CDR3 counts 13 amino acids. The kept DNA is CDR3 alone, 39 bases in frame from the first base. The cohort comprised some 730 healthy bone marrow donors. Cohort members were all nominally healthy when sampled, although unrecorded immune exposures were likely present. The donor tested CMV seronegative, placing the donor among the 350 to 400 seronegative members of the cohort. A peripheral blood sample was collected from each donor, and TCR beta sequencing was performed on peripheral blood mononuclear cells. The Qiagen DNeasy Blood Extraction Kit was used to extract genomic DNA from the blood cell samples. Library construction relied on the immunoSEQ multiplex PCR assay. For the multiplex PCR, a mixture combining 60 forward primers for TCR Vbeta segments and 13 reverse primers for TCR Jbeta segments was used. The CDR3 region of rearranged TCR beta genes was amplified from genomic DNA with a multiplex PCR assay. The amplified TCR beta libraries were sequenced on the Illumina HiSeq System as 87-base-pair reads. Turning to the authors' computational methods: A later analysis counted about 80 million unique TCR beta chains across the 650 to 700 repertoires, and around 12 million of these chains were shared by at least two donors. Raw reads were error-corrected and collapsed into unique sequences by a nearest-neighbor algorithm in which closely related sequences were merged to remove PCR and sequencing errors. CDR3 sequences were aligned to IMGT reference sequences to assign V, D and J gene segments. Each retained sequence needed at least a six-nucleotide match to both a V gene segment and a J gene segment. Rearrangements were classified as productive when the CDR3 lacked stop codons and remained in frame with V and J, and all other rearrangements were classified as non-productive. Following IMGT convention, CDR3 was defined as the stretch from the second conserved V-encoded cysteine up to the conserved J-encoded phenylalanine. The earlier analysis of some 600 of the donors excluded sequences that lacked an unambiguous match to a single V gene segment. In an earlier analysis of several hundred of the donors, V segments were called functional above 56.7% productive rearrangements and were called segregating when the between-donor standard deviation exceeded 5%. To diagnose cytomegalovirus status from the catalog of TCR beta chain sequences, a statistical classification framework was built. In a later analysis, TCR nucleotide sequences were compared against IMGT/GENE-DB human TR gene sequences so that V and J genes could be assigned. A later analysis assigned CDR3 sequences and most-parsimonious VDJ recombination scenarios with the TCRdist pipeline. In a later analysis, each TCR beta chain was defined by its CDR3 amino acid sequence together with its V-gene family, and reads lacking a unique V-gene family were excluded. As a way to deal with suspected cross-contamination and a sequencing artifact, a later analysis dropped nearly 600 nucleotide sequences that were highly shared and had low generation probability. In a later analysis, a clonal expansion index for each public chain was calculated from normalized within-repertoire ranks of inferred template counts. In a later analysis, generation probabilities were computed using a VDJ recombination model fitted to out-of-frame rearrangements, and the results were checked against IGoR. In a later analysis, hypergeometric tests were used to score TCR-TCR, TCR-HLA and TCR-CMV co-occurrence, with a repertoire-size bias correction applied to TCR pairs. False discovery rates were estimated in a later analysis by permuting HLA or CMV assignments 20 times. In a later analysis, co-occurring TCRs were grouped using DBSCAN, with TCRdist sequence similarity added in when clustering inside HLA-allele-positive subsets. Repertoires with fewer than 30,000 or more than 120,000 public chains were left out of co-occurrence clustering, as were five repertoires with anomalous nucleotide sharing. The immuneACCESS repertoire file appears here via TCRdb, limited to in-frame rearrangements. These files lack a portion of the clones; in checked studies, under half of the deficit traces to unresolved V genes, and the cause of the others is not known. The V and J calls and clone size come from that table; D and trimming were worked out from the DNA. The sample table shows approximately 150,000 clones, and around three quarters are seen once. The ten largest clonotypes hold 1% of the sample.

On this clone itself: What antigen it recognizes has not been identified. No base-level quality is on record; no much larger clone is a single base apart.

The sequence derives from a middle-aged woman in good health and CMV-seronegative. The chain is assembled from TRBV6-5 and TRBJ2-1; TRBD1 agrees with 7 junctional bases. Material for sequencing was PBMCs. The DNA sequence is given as TGTGCCAGCAGTTACGACAGGGATCGTGAGCAGTTCTTC. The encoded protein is CASSYDRDREQFF.